The 10 T cell receptor beta chains presented below share a single source sample, sequenced in a study of blood T cell dynamics during melanoma immunotherapy. Sequencing was performed with immunoSEQ multiplex PCR; in TCRdb, only in-frame clones are kept and a portion is missing. The sample lists just over 850 clones; less than 90% were seen once. The time point denotes: week 3, after first cycle of checkpoint inhibitor. The sequencing here drew on cell-free DNA from blood, taken from a patient treated with checkpoint blockade. These receptors were taken from a human donor with melanoma.

The table lists this clone with a count of one. This chain links TRBV14 with TRBJ2-1, with 12 bases that match TRBD1. V dropped 4 bases and J dropped 8; count of bases not matched to a gene: 9. This CDR3 is 16 amino acids long. CDR1 and CDR2 (germline): SGHDN, FVKESK. The CDR3 nucleotides read TGTGCCAGCAGCCGACCTGCCGGGACAGGGGGCGATGAGCAGTTCTTC. Residues: CASSRPAGTGGDEQFF.

Here the CDR3 DNA reads TGTGCCAGCAGAAGGTGGTCGGGGAACTACAATGAGCAGTTCTTC. Its protein product is CASRRWSGNYNEQFF. The chain uses TRBV6-1 and TRBJ2-1, with a weak D call TRBD2 (5 bases). V shed 6 bases and J shed 3 bases, with 15 bases lying between them. The CDR3 length is 15 residues. Germline V gene data show CDR1 as MNHNS and CDR2 as SASEGT.

The rearrangement uses TRBV14 and TRBJ2-1; TRBD2 agrees at 10 bases. Germline values: CDR1 SGHDN, CDR2 FVKESK. The V segment lost 8 bases and the J segment 6 bases; nucleotides outside the gene matches: 16. This CDR3 has 17 residues. The CDR3 region is CASGFRSGASGSNEQFF. The CDR3 DNA reads as TGTGCCAGCGGATTTCGGAGTGGGGCTAGCGGGAGCAATGAGCAGTTCTTC. Based on the CDR3 plus reference TRBV14 and TRBJ2-1, the full variable domain is EAGVTQFPSHSVIEKGQTVTLRCDPISGHDNLYWYRRVMGKEIKFLLHFVKESKQDESGMPNNRFLAERTGGTYSTLKVQPAELEDSGVYFCASGFRSGASGSNEQFFGPGTRLTVL.

This chain links TRBV28 with TRBJ2-1; 8 nucleotides agree with TRBD2. Germline V gene lookup returns CDR1 MDHEN and CDR2 SYDVKM. V gave up 4 bases and J gave up 0 bases; unmatched junction bases: 14. The CDR3 has 19 residues. CDR3 nucleotide sequence: TGTGCCAGCAGTTCCAACTACGGGGGGGACTTCAGCTCCTACAATGAGCAGTTCTTC. The encoded protein is CASSSNYGGDFSSYNEQFF.

This sequence joins TRBV7-9 and TRBJ2-1; 7 bases agree with TRBD2. The CDR3 loop spans 15 amino acids. Germline V gives CDR1 SEHNR, CDR2 FQNEAQ (reference sequence). After removal of 2 bases from V and 7 bases from J, the junction contained 8 bases not matched to a gene. The CDR3 DNA sequence: TGTGCCAGCAGCTTAAGGGCGGGAGCCGAAAATGAGCAGTTCTTC. Translated: CASSLRAGAENEQFF.

The CDR3 nucleotides read TGCGCCAGCAGCCAACATGTGCTTAGACAGGAAGGCTATACGCAGTATTTT. This codes for CASSQHVLRQEGYTQYF. This chain links TRBV4-1 with TRBJ2-3, with D possibly being TRBD1 (6 bases). CDR1 MGHRA and CDR2 YSYEKL come from the germline V gene. The CDR3 is made up of 17 amino acids. Deletions cut 2 bases from V and 7 bases from J, with 22 bases between.

This clone has only a few counts. V gene TRBV7-9 combines with J gene TRBJ1-1, with unresolved D. This CDR3 has 19 residues. Germline values: CDR1 SEHNR, CDR2 FQNEAQ (reference sequence). V lost 2 bases and J 11 bases, leaving 33 bases between the germline ends. The CDR3 DNA reads as TGTGCCAGCAGCTTAAGGGATCCTCGAGCAGTCGGCGATCTGAAAGGGGCTTTCTTT. This encodes CASSLRDPRAVGDLKGAFF.

The V gene is TRBV6-6, the J gene TRBJ1-1; D ambiguous. Germline values: CDR1 MNHNY, CDR2 SVGAGI (reference sequence). V was pared by 4 bases and J by 8 bases, with 11 bases between. CDR3 length equals 12 residues. This CDR3 reads CASSSGSLEAFF. The CDR3 DNA is TGTGCCAGCAGTTCCGGGAGTTTGGAAGCTTTCTTT.

The chain combines TRBV4-3 with TRBJ2-7; TRBD1 might be the D (6 bases). V dropped 2 bases and J dropped 4 bases, with 15 bases sitting between them. This CDR3 comprises 15 residues. Germline V lookup: CDR1 LGHNA, CDR2 YSLEER. CDR3 sequence reads: CASSQILRGGYEQYF. The CDR3 DNA follows: TGCGCCAGCAGCCAAATCTTGCGAGGGGGATACGAGCAGTACTTC.

A single count supports this clone. The chain couples TRBV19 to TRBJ2-1; TRBD2 might be the D (5 bases). The V gene lost 1 base and the J gene lost 8 bases, with 9 bases spanning the gap. Germline CDR1 is LNHDA and CDR2 is SQIVND (reference sequence). The CDR3 contains 13 residues. For the CDR3, the DNA is TGTGCCAGTAGTATAGTGCCCGGGGATGAGCAGTTCTTC. It codes for CASSIVPGDEQFF.